The rows below give T cell receptor beta chains drawn from one sample of a study of technical replicates of blood from a handful of donors. Assay: immunoSEQ multiplex PCR; the TCRdb copy retains only in-frame clones and omits some. The repertoire holds under 85,000 clones, with 95% to 98% as singletons. The sample consisted of T cells isolated from PBMCs. The receptor set was obtained from a human donor in good health. The CDR3 runs from the conserved cysteine through the conserved F or W. The D gene is left open where the match is weak. The size entry is marked missing in some rows and otherwise reads once, few, many or a size class.

d_gene	v_gene	j_gene	abundance	CDR3aa	CDR3nt
-	TRBV30	TRBJ2-7	-	CASTDAEQYF	TGTGCCTCTACAGATGCCGAGCAGTACTTC
TRBD2	TRBV6-4	TRBJ2-2	-	CASRPLAGVDTGELFF	TGTGCCAGCAGGCCACTAGCGGGAGTCGACACCGGGGAGCTGTTTTTT
-	TRBV18	TRBJ1-5	-	CASSLTKVRGNQPQHF	TGTGCCAGCTCCCTAACCAAGGTACGGGGCAATCAGCCCCAGCATTTT
-	TRBV29-1	TRBJ2-6	-	CSAGGPTSGANVLTF	TGCAGCGCTGGAGGACCGACCTCTGGGGCCAACGTCCTGACTTTC
-	TRBV5-1	TRBJ2-1	-	CASSLNGGFNEQFF	TGCGCCAGCAGCTTGAACGGGGGTTTTAATGAGCAGTTCTTC
TRBD1	TRBV9	TRBJ2-2	-	CASSGTGGPTGELFF	TGTGCCAGCAGCGGCACAGGGGGCCCCACCGGGGAGCTGTTTTTT
-	TRBV6-5	TRBJ1-5	once	CASSYLGYQPQHF	TGTGCCAGCAGTTACCTCGGGTATCAGCCCCAGCATTTT
TRBD2	TRBV6-1	TRBJ2-7	-	CASRETSGSIYEQYF	TGTGCCAGCAGGGAAACTAGCGGGAGTATATACGAGCAGTACTTC
TRBD1	TRBV6-6	TRBJ1-2	-	CASRQGFYYGYTF	TGTGCCAGCAGACAGGGGTTCTATTATGGCTACACCTTC
-	TRBV11-2	TRBJ1-3	-	CASSLGTGGVSSGNTIYF	TGTGCCAGCAGCTTAGGGACGGGGGGTGTCTCCTCTGGAAACACCATATATTTT
-	TRBV27	TRBJ1-1	-	CASSLSYYTEAFF	TGTGCCAGCAGTTTATCCTACTACACTGAAGCTTTCTTT
-	TRBV27	TRBJ2-3	-	CASSPKTTTLPLSTDTQYF	TGTGCCAGCAGTCCCAAGACTACTACCTTGCCACTTAGCACAGATACGCAGTATTTT
TRBD1	TRBV2	TRBJ2-1	-	CASRQGANSYNEQFF	TGTGCCAGCAGACAGGGGGCAAATTCCTACAATGAGCAGTTCTTC
-	TRBV7-2	TRBJ1-5	-	CASSLARGEPQHF	TGTGCCAGCAGCTTAGCTCGGGGAGAACCCCAGCATTTT
TRBD2	TRBV30	TRBJ2-1	-	CAWSGWTSGRAVENEQFF	TGTGCCTGGAGCGGTTGGACTAGCGGGAGGGCCGTTGAAAATGAGCAGTTCTTC
-	TRBV19	TRBJ2-7	-	CASSPRASSYEQYF	TGTGCCAGTTCCCCGCGTGCGAGCTCCTACGAGCAGTACTTC
-	TRBV19	TRBJ2-2	-	CASFHGELFF	TGTGCCAGTTTTCACGGGGAGCTGTTTTTT
TRBD2	TRBV27	TRBJ2-1	-	CARLAGSSSYNEQFF	TGTGCCAGACTAGCGGGTTCGAGCTCCTACAATGAGCAGTTCTTC
TRBD1	TRBV7-9	TRBJ2-3	-	CASSTGGSGDTQYF	TGTGCCAGCAGCACAGGGGGATCGGGAGATACGCAGTATTTT
-	TRBV5-8	TRBJ1-4	-	CASSLRYATNEKLFF	TGTGCCAGCAGCTTGCGCTATGCAACTAATGAAAAACTGTTTTTT
-	TRBV18	TRBJ2-1	once	CASSPGAGVRDEQFF	TGTGCCAGCTCACCGGGGGCGGGAGTTCGCGATGAGCAGTTCTTC